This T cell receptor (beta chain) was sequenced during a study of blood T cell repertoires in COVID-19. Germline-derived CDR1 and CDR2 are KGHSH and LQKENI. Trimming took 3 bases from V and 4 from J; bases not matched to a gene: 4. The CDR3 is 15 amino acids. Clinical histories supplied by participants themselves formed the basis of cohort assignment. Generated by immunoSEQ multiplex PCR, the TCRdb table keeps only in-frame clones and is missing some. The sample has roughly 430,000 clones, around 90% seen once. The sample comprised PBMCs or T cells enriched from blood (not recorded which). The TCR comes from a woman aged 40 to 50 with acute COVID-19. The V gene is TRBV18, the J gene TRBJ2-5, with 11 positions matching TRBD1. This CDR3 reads CASSPGTGGRETQYF. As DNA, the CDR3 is TGTGCCAGCTCACCCGGGACAGGGGGAAGAGAGACCCAGTACTTC.